The 27 T cell receptor beta chains below were found in one sample sequenced in a study of T cells after yellow fever vaccination. From the 5' RACE reads, TCRdb called clonotypes with MiXCR, one entry per CDR3 protein. The sample yields 55,000 or so distinct CDR3 sequences, less than 8.5% seen once. This material consisted of CD8+ T cells not binding an NS4B(214-222) dextramer, sorted from PBMCs, taken around 45 days after the first yellow fever vaccination. These receptor sequences come from a man aged 18 to 35 who received the YFV17D yellow fever vaccine.

This clonotype has a handful of counts. The chain uses TRBV4-2 and TRBJ2-5; 13 bases are a match to TRBD2. The V gene's germline CDR1 is LGHNA and CDR2 YNFKEQ. The CDR3 totals 13 residues. Trimming removed 3 bases from V and 9 bases from J; junction bases left unmatched: 1. Here the CDR3 DNA reads TGTGCCAGCAGCCACGGACTAGCGGGGGCCCAGTACTTC. Its translation: CASSHGLAGAQYF.

This clonotype was recorded at least ten times. This chain links TRBV5-1 with TRBJ2-5; D is perhaps TRBD2 (6 bases). Trimming shortened V by 0 bases and J by 1 base, and 10 bases separated the two germline ends. CDR3 length equals 15 residues. The V gene's germline CDR1 is SGHRS and CDR2 YFSETQ. The CDR3 is CASSLALGLQETQYF. The CDR3 DNA is TGCGCCAGCAGCTTGGCCCTGGGACTCCAAGAGACCCAGTACTTC.

This clonotype was recorded at least ten times. This rearrangement joins TRBV3-1 to TRBJ2-1; D remains ambiguous. The CDR3 totals 12 residues. Looked up from germline, CDR1 is LGHDT and CDR2 is YNNKEL (reference sequence). V was trimmed by 5 bases and J by 5 bases, leaving 7 bases between them. The DNA for the CDR3 is TGTGCCAGCAGCAACCGGCACAATGAGCAGTTCTTC. Protein: CASSNRHNEQFF.

This clonotype was counted ten times or more. This rearrangement joins TRBV29-1 to TRBJ2-7, with 7 bases lining up with TRBD2. Germline V gene data show CDR1 as SQVTM and CDR2 as ANQGSEA. V shed 7 bases, J shed 2 bases, and the junction held 8 bases outside the gene matches. The CDR3 consists of 13 residues. The CDR3, as DNA: TGCAGCGCTCTGGGGGGGGGTACCTACGAGCAGTACTTC. Translating it yields CSALGGGTYEQYF.

This clonotype was found many times. This chain joins TRBV27 and TRBJ1-5; possibly TRBD1 for D (5 bases). The CDR3 loop spans 15 amino acids. In germline, CDR1 is MNHEY, CDR2 SMNVEV (reference sequence). V was trimmed by 7 bases and J by 6 bases, leaving 19 bases between them. In nucleotides, the CDR3 is TGTGCCAGCACACCTCTCCCGCAGGGAGGTCAGCCCCAGCATTTT. It translates to CASTPLPQGGQPQHF.

V gene TRBV10-3 combines with J gene TRBJ2-3; TRBD2 agrees at 9 bases. The CDR3 covers 16 residues. Germline CDR1 and CDR2: ENHRY and SYGVKD. V was pared by 3 bases and J by 0 bases, with 4 bases of the junction left unmatched. CDR3 DNA sequence: TGTGCCATCAGTGAACTAGCGGGCCTAAGCACAGATACGCAGTATTTT. It encodes CAISELAGLSTDTQYF.

This clonotype was seen repeatedly, ten times or more. The CDR3 is CASSTWGGRGTEAFF. The CDR3 DNA reads TGTGCCAGCTCAACATGGGGGGGGAGGGGCACTGAAGCTTTCTTT. The J gene is TRBJ1-1, the V gene TRBV7-3, with a possible D match to TRBD1 (5 bases). V was trimmed by 8 bases and J by 4 bases, leaving 20 bases between them. Germline V CDR1 and CDR2: SGHTA, FQGTGA. This CDR3 comprises 15 residues.

This chain's CDR3 is CASSPGGTGAEAFF. The CDR3 coding sequence is TGTGCCAGCAGCCCCGGGGGGACAGGAGCTGAAGCTTTCTTT. This sequence joins TRBV5-6 and TRBJ1-1, with 8 positions matching TRBD1. The V segment lost 4 bases and the J segment 6 bases; nucleotides outside the gene matches: 8. Per germline, CDR1 SGHDT and CDR2 YYEEEE. This CDR3 has 14 residues.

This clonotype has only a few counts. This chain connects TRBV7-8 to TRBJ1-2, with D unresolved. The length of the CDR3 is 15 residues. In germline, CDR1 is SGHVS, CDR2 FQNEAQ. V lost 1 base and J 5 bases, leaving 14 bases between the germline ends. CDR3 coding DNA: TGTGCCAGCAGCTTAGGACCTAGGGATGAGTATGGCTACACCTTC. It is translated as CASSLGPRDEYGYTF.

This clonotype turned up a few times. The V gene is TRBV3-1, the J gene TRBJ1-2, with no clear D. Germline CDR1 reads LGHDT; CDR2 reads YNNKEL (reference sequence). V shed 3 bases and J shed 5 bases, with 10 bases lying between them. This CDR3 has 13 amino acids. CDR3 residues: CASSHKGFYGYTF. The CDR3 region has the DNA TGTGCCAGCAGCCATAAAGGGTTTTATGGCTACACCTTC.

This clonotype came up many times. This chain uses TRBV4-1 with TRBJ2-5, with D maybe TRBD2 (6 bases). The V and J ends lost 1 base and 3 bases respectively, with 9 bases between them. Germline lookup yields CDR1 MGHRA and CDR2 YSYEKL. This CDR3 is built from 14 residues. This CDR3 is CASSQAGVEETQYF. CDR3 in DNA: TGCGCCAGCAGCCAAGCGGGAGTCGAAGAGACCCAGTACTTC.

This chain joins TRBV15 and TRBJ1-5; D gene uncertain. CDR1 and CDR2 (germline): LNHNV, YYDKDF (reference sequence). The CDR3 runs to 15 residues. The V end lost 5 bases, the J end lost 0 bases, and 11 bases lay between the germline ends. DNA for the CDR3: TGTGCCACCAGCGGAGGAGATACTAGCAATCAGCCCCAGCATTTT. This codes for CATSGGDTSNQPQHF.

The chain couples TRBV20-1 to TRBJ2-2; D call uncertain. Germline CDR1 DFQATT, CDR2 SNEGSKA (reference sequence). V lost 7 bases and J lost 8, with 20 bases in between. The CDR3 consists of 14 residues. CDR3 sequence: CSGSGVGLSGELFF. CDR3 in DNA: TGCAGTGGGTCCGGAGTTGGCCTTTCGGGGGAGCTGTTTTTT.

This chain links TRBV30 with TRBJ1-1, with a possible D match to TRBD1 (5 bases). V was cut by 2 bases and J by 5 bases, with 12 bases left in between. Germline V CDR1 and CDR2: GTSNPN, SVGIG (reference sequence). The CDR3 runs 13 residues. The CDR3 region has the DNA TGTGCCTGGAGTAAGCCGGGGGGAACTGAAGCTTTCTTT. Translation: CAWSKPGGTEAFF.

Many counts were recorded for this clonotype. The chain combines TRBV7-8 with TRBJ2-1; a possible D gene is TRBD2 (6 bases). Germline values: CDR1 SGHVS, CDR2 FQNEAQ. Trimming removed 5 bases from V and 2 bases from J, with 10 bases in between. The CDR3 consists of 14 residues. CDR3 residues: CASSPGGAYNEQFF. In nucleotides, the CDR3 is TGTGCCAGCAGCCCGGGCGGGGCCTACAATGAGCAGTTCTTC.

Concerning this clonotype: A junction end diverges from the germline sequence, so it may reflect a read error. This chain joins TRBV6-5 and TRBJ2-2; weak D call: TRBD2 (5 bases). The CDR3 extends over 13 amino acids. Per the germline V gene, CDR1 is MNHEY and CDR2 is SVGAGI. The CDR3 region has the DNA TGTGCCAGCAGTTACACTAGGCCCGGGGAGCTGTCCTTT. This encodes CASSYTRPGELSF.

At least ten counts were recorded for this clonotype. V and J are TRBV12-3 or TRBV12-4 and TRBJ1-1; a weak D match, TRBD1 (6 bases). V was cut by 3 bases and J by 1 base, with 12 bases left in between. CDR3 length equals 15 residues. The CDR3 DNA reads as TGTGCCAGCAGTTTTTACGCAGGGGAGAACACTGAAGCTTTCTTT. Its protein is CASSFYAGENTEAFF.

This clonotype was found many times. CDR3 sequence: CASSPIGNQGGVKETQYF. In nucleotides, the CDR3 is TGTGCCAGCAGCCCGATAGGAAACCAGGGGGGGGTTAAAGAGACCCAGTACTTC. The chain has TRBV6-1 and TRBJ2-5, with D perhaps assigned TRBD1 or TRBD2 (7 bases each). Trimming stripped 6 bases from V and 3 bases from J, with 26 bases between. The CDR3 runs 18 residues. Germline V gene lookup returns CDR1 MNHNS and CDR2 SASEGT.

This clonotype was seen a handful of times. This rearrangement joins TRBV4-1 to TRBJ1-6; D gene uncertain. The CDR3 length is 13 residues. The V end lost 1 base, the J end lost 9 bases, and 7 bases lay between the germline ends. The germline gives CDR1 MGHRA, CDR2 YSYEKL. In DNA, the CDR3 is TGCGCCAGCAGCCAAGTAATCTTTTCACCCCTCCACTTT. Amino acids: CASSQVIFSPLHF.

The sample holds a few counts of this clonotype. The chain carries TRBV29-1 and TRBJ2-1, with D perhaps being TRBD1 or TRBD2 (5 bases each). Germline V lookup: CDR1 SQVTM, CDR2 ANQGSEA. The CDR3 is 12 amino acids. The CDR3, as DNA: TGCAGGGGGGATAGCTCCTACAATGAGCAGTTCTTC. This gives the protein CRGDSSYNEQFF.

This clonotype appeared a few times. This chain joins TRBV27 and TRBJ1-1; D uncertain. The CDR3 loop spans 13 amino acids. V lost 8 bases and J lost 0, with 10 bases in between. CDR1 is MNHEY, CDR2 SMNVEV, per germline (reference sequence). The CDR3 loop reads CASGRTVNTEAFF. CDR3 coding DNA: TGTGCCAGCGGCCGGACGGTGAACACTGAAGCTTTCTTT.

The table lists this clonotype with a few counts. V is TRBV12-3 or TRBV12-4 and J is TRBJ1-5, with D unclear. Trimming shortened V by 0 bases and J by 7 bases, and 7 bases separated the two germline ends. The CDR3 spans 13 residues. The CDR3 sequence: CASSLALRQPQHF. The CDR3 DNA reads TGTGCCAGCAGTTTAGCGCTTCGACAGCCCCAGCATTTT.

This clonotype was detected a few times. The gene calls are TRBV4-2 and TRBJ1-5; 7 bases fit TRBD1. The CDR3 is 15 residues long. CDR1 is LGHNA and CDR2 is YNFKEQ in the germline V gene. V shed 3 bases, J shed 4 bases, and the junction held 6 bases outside the gene matches. CDR3 sequence: CASSHEGARNQPQHF. The CDR3, as DNA: TGTGCCAGCAGCCATGAGGGGGCGAGGAATCAGCCCCAGCATTTT.

The chain links TRBV28 to TRBJ2-1; 10 positions match TRBD2. Germline V gene sequence: CDR1 MDHEN, CDR2 SYDVKM. V lost 1 base, J lost 4 bases, and 4 bases stayed unmatched. This CDR3 has 16 residues. This CDR3 reads CASSLSTSGLYNEQFF. CDR3 DNA sequence: TGTGCCAGCAGTTTATCGACTAGCGGGCTGTACAATGAGCAGTTCTTC.

This chain connects TRBV4-3 to TRBJ1-4, with TRBD1 matching over 10 bases. This CDR3 has 16 amino acids. V was pared by 0 bases and J by 7 bases, with 5 bases of the junction left unmatched. Germline CDR1 and CDR2: LGHNA and YSLEER. The CDR3 region is CASSQEAGTGAEKLFF. The CDR3 DNA sequence: TGCGCCAGCAGCCAAGAGGCCGGGACAGGGGCTGAAAAACTGTTTTTT.

This clonotype was counted at least ten times. V usage is TRBV11-1 and J usage is TRBJ2-3; D is perhaps TRBD2 (6 bases). The V gene's germline CDR1 is SGHAT and CDR2 FQDESV (reference sequence). The ends were cut back, 5 bases at V and 1 base at J, with 16 bases in the middle. The CDR3 loop spans 16 amino acids. The CDR3 spells CASSMRRGWGTDTQYF. CDR3 nucleotide sequence: TGTGCCAGCAGCATGAGGCGGGGATGGGGCACAGATACGCAGTATTTT.

V and J are TRBV15 and TRBJ2-5, with 8 bases aligning to TRBD2. V lost 3 bases, J lost 7 bases, and 22 bases stayed unmatched. Germline values: CDR1 LNHNV, CDR2 YYDKDF (reference sequence). This CDR3 is 19 amino acids long. CDR3 sequence: CATSRDLYSGDTVRGTQYF. The CDR3 nucleotides read TGTGCCACCAGCAGGGATTTATATAGCGGGGACACCGTCAGGGGGACCCAGTACTTC.